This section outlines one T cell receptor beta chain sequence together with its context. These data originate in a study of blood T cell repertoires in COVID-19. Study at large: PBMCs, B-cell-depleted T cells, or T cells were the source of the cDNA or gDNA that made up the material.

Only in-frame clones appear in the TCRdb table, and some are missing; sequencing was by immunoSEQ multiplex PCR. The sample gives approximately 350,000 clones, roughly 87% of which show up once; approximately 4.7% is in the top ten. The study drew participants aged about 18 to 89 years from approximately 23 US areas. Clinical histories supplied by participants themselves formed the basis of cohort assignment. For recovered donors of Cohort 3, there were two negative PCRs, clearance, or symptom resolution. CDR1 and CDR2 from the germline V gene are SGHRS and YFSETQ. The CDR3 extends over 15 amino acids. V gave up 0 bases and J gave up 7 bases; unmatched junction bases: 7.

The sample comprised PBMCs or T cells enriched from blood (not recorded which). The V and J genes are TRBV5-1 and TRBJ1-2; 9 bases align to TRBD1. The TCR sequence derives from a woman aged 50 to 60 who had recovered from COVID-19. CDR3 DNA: TGCGCCAGCAGCTTGGTTACAGGGGGCGAATTTGGCTACACCTTC. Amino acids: CASSLVTGGEFGYTF.